This is a list of T cell receptor beta chains from one sample in a study of shared clonotypes between healthy human individuals. Profiled with immunoSEQ multiplex PCR; TCRdb holds only in-frame clones, not every one. The sample records fewer than 400,000 clones, around 72% being singletons. The sequenced material came from memory CD4+ T cells sorted from blood. The receptors were gathered from a man aged 25 to 40 in good health. Each CDR3 is given with its conserved first and last residue. Each record gives: V gene, CDR3 protein.

TRBV20-1 | CSASVADTQYF
TRBV4-3 | CASSQGRNTEAFF
TRBV2 | CASSVSLAGANEQFF
TRBV11-2 | CASSLDWAYEQYF
TRBV4-3 | CASSQDRLSGNTIYF
TRBV5-6 | CASHWGRDASSGANVLTF
TRBV6-1 | CASSAGGTGVSEQYF
TRBV30 | CAWSQLGQGAFFVSNEQFF
TRBV7-7 | CASSLDTGSDTQYF
TRBV5-6 | CASSRLGEYEQYF
TRBV11-2 | CASSLLRQGNTIYF
TRBV9 | CASSVGGPSGRAYTDTQYF
TRBV7-3 | CASSFVLEQYF
TRBV30 | CAWSTRRAGELFF
TRBV4-2 | CASSQTLSLWQGAGATAYEQYF
TRBV27 | CASTPDANTGELFF
TRBV18 | CASSPHRNDEQFF
TRBV7-9 | CASSSWGTNEKLFF
TRBV10-3 | CAISESTLRKNTEAFF
TRBV7-9 | CASSLGRLDYEQYF